These 8 T cell receptor beta chains came from one sample sequenced in a study of early T cells in non-severe SARS-CoV-2 infection. TCRdb processed the 5' RACE reads anew with MiXCR; each CDR3 protein has one entry. The data show about 59,000 distinct CDR3 sequences, with under 15% seen just once and about a tenth held by the top ten. Sequenced material: whole blood, taken at baseline. These receptors were obtained from an adult who was a healthcare worker with PCR-confirmed SARS-CoV-2 infection or an uninfected control (not recorded which).

There are a few counts of this clonotype. The gene calls are TRBV2 and TRBJ2-3; D is perhaps TRBD2 (6 bases). The germline V and J ends were trimmed by 7 bases and 2 bases, with 10 bases remaining between them. The CDR3 contains 13 residues. Germline CDR1 is SNHLY and CDR2 is FYNNEI. CDR3 amino acids: CASTREITDTQYF. CDR3 DNA sequence: TGTGCCAGCACCCGGGAGATCACAGATACGCAGTATTTT.

This clonotype was counted ten times or more. This chain connects TRBV7-2 to TRBJ1-2; no clear D. The germline gives CDR1 SGHTA, CDR2 FQGNSA. V lost 2 bases and J lost 10, with 14 bases in between. The CDR3 is 13 amino acids. The CDR3 spells CASSLFNYGDYTF. The CDR3 coding sequence is TGTGCCAGCAGCTTATTCAACTACGGGGACTACACCTTC.

The rearrangement uses TRBV7-6 and TRBJ2-1; D could derive from TRBD1 or TRBD2 (7 bases each). The germline V and J ends were trimmed by 5 bases and 7 bases, with 15 bases remaining between them. Germline V gene data show CDR1 as SGHVS and CDR2 as FNYEAQ. This CDR3 spans 14 amino acids. The CDR3 bases are TGTGCCAGCAGCGAAACAGGGGAGGGGAATGAGCAGTTCTTC. This translates into CASSETGEGNEQFF.

This clonotype was seen ten or more times. The rearrangement links TRBV30 to TRBJ2-7; a possible D gene is TRBD1 (6 bases). The germline V gene has CDR1 GTSNPN and CDR2 SVGIG (reference sequence). Trimming took 8 bases from V and 6 from J, leaving 20 bases between them. The CDR3 sequence is 13 residues long. As DNA, the CDR3 is TGTGCCGGGTCTGGGGGACACCTCCTCGAGCAGTACTTC. Protein: CAGSGGHLLEQYF.

This clonotype was detected a few times. This chain links TRBV28 with TRBJ2-7, with 7 positions matching TRBD2. Unmatched junction bases numbered 7, after V lost 5 bases and J lost 0 bases. The length of the CDR3 is 15 residues. Germline loops: CDR1 MDHEN, CDR2 SYDVKM. CDR3 loop: CASSPPGRSSYEQYF. CDR3 sequence (DNA): TGTGCCAGCAGTCCTCCCGGGAGGAGCTCCTACGAGCAGTACTTC. Complete variable domain (other parts from reference TRBV28 and TRBJ2-7): DVKVTQSSRYLVKRTGEKVFLECVQDMDHENMFWYRQDPGLGLRLIYFSYDVKMKEKGDIPEGYSVSREKKERFSLILESASTNQTSMYLCASSPPGRSSYEQYFGPGTRLTVT.

This clonotype was seen at least ten times. This sequence joins TRBV10-3 and TRBJ2-7, with 9 nucleotides matching TRBD2. Germline V gene sequence: CDR1 ENHRY, CDR2 SYGVKD. The CDR3 extends over 14 amino acids. V lost 3 bases, J lost 2 bases, and 2 bases stayed unmatched. CDR3 coding DNA: TGTGCCATCAGTGATCTAGCGGGGCCCTACGAGCAGTACTTC. Encoded protein: CAISDLAGPYEQYF.

In its sample, this clonotype was seen a few times. This rearrangement joins TRBV20-1 to TRBJ1-4, with D possibly matching TRBD1 (5 bases). CDR3 size: 13 residues. The V gene's germline CDR1 is DFQATT and CDR2 SNEGSKA (reference sequence). The germline V and J ends were trimmed by 2 bases and 3 bases, with 7 bases remaining between them. CDR3 loop: CSARQGPNEKLFF. CDR3 sequence (DNA): TGCAGTGCTAGACAGGGACCTAATGAAAAACTGTTTTTT.

In its sample, this clonotype was seen many times. This chain uses TRBV11-2 with TRBJ2-7, with 10 bases aligning to TRBD2. The CDR3 length is 15 residues. Germline V CDR1 and CDR2: SGHAT, FQNNGV. J lost 2 bases, V lost 8 bases, and 9 bases had no gene match. The CDR3: CASSLGTSETYEQYF. The CDR3 DNA follows: TGTGCCAGCTCCCTGGGGACTAGCGAAACCTACGAGCAGTACTTC.